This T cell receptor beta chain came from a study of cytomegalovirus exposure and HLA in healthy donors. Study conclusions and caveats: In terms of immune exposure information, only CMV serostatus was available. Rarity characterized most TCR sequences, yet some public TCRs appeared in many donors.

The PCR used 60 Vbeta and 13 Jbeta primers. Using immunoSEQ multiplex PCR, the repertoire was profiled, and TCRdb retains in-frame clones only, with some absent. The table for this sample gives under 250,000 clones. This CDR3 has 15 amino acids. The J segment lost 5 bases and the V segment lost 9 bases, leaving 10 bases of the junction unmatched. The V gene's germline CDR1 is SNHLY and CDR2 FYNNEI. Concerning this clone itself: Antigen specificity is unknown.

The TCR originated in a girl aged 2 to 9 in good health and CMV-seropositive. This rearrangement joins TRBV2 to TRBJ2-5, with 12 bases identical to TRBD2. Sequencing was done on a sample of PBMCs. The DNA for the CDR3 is TGTGCCAGTACGACAAGGACTAGCGGGACGGAGACCCAGTACTTC. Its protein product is CASTTRTSGTETQYF.